The following is a T cell receptor beta chain sequence with its context. It lacks a known antigen. No base quality values were provided; no much bigger clone lies one nucleotide off. TCRbeta CDR3 regions were amplified from genomic DNA using the immunoSEQ Assay, a bias-controlled multiplex PCR. As for how the authors treated the data: Within the assay, amplification of reference gene primers was used to estimate how many nucleated cells each sample contained. To quantify the absolute abundance of each unique TCRbeta CDR3 rearrangement, sequence reads were collapsed and filtered. For each sample, productive Simpson clonality was calculated as the square root of Simpson's diversity index across productive rearrangements. In its TCRdb copy, this immuneACCESS table keeps in-frame sequences only and misses some clones. Where compared with another copy, unresolved V genes explain less than half of these, and the others have no known cause. The V and J calls and clone size come from that table; D and trimming were worked out from the DNA. The sample table holds 200,000 to 300,000 clones, of which over 80% were seen once. Clones ranked in the top ten supply around 3.1% of the sample.

The data derive from a study of blood T cell repertoires in COVID-19 (dated by TCRdb to 2019 to 2021). As for the study more broadly: Samples covering the acute and convalescent phases of COVID-19 were provided by collaborators in the United States, Italy and Spain. A de-identified subject ID, COVID-19 status, age in years and sex were almost always included in the sample metadata. The samples were drawn from two sources: the first 160 participants of the ongoing ImmuneRACE study, and about 1,300 subjects contributed by 6 global collaborators. A freely available public database, intended as a resource for researchers studying the immune response to SARS-CoV-2, is where the repertoires were released. The material from the prospective study consisted of cDNA or gDNA derived from T cells, B-cell-depleted T cells, or PBMCs. Where available, HLA class I and class II types were taken from metadata supplied by the sample provider and were not determined by assay-based typing. Subjects who had been exposed to COVID-19, were actively infected with it, or had recovered from it provided the deeply sampled blood TCRbeta repertoires that made up the dataset. What the authors observed across the whole study: How much clinical and demographic metadata was included differed by source and by participant, and the metadata was provided uncurated.

CDR1 is given as SGHTA and CDR2 as FQGNSA, both from the germline V gene. V is shortened by 5 bases, J by 4 bases, and the region joining them spans 17 bases. Its CDR3 holds 15 amino acids, cysteine through phenylalanine. Only CDR3 DNA is held: 45 bases, read in frame from base 1. In the prospective study, participants were 18 to 89 years old, resided in about two dozen geographic areas of the United States, and were enrolled through a virtual design. In the prospective study, cohorts were assigned on the basis of participant-reported clinical history obtained from a screening survey and a study questionnaire. Exposed participants had been in contact with someone with a PCR-confirmed or clinician-diagnosed COVID-19 case within 2 weeks of study entry. Mobile phlebotomists in the prospective study collected whole blood, serum and a nasopharyngeal or oropharyngeal swab from every participant. Prospective study participants could optionally give additional blood draws and questionnaires over an approximately two-month period. Before DNA extraction, blood samples from the prospective study were shipped at room temperature or frozen.

The chain was built from TRBV7-2 and TRBJ1-1; possibly the D gene is TRBD1, per 6 matching bases. This TCR was recovered from a woman between 40 and 55 years old who had been exposed to COVID-19. The sample taken for sequencing was PBMCs or T cells enriched from blood (not recorded which). The nucleotide sequence is TGTGCCAGCAGCCCTAACGGGGGGCGAGGCACTGAAGCTTTCTTT. This gives the protein CASSPNGGRGTEAFF.